This entry lists 7 T cell receptor beta chains sequenced from one sample in a study of T-cell reconstitution after alpha-beta-depleted transplantation in children (dated by TCRdb to between 2015 and 2016). The treatment or condition label on this specimen signifies: allogeneic hematopoietic cell transplantation with graft depleted of TCRalphabeta T cells and CD19 B cells. The library was obtained by PCR. The instrument given in TCRdb is Illumina HiSeq 2500. Molecular barcoding was employed in the preparation of TCR libraries, with unique molecular identifiers being used to normalize TCRbeta repertoire quantification. TCRdb reworked the public reads: Q25 trimming with fastp, MiXCR clone assembly, productive beta chains retained. Every entry covers one CDR3 protein and lists the most common genes and DNA from its rows. The sample includes some 300,000 distinct CDR3 sequences, with 10% observed a single time. The biggest ten clones account for roughly 7.1% of the sample.

The material sequenced was PBMCs, taken before TCRalphabeta/CD19-depleted stem cell transplant. Source of these receptors: a boy under two years old with acute myeloid leukemia, due to receive a stem cell transplant.

The CDR3 region has the DNA TGTGCCAGCACCCCGGGACAGGGGTCATTTTACGAGCAGTACTTC. Its translation is CASTPGQGSFYEQYF. The chain couples TRBV2 to TRBJ2-7, with 10 bases matching TRBD1. Germline lookup yields CDR1 SNHLY and CDR2 FYNNEI. V shed 7 bases and J 4 bases; nucleotides not matched to a gene: 10. The CDR3 has 15 amino acids.

Remarks on this clonotype: A much larger clone is a single base away; this may be a read error. V and J are TRBV25-1 and TRBJ2-3; 9 bases map to TRBD1. Per the germline V gene, CDR1 is MGHDK and CDR2 is SYGVNS. This CDR3 spans 16 amino acids. CDR3 in amino acids: CAISEYFLPEGTGQIF. The CDR3 DNA reads TGTGCCATCAGTGAATACTTCCTTCCCGAGGGGACAGGGCAGATATTT.

This clonotype was counted many times. V gene TRBV20-1 combines with J gene TRBJ2-1; 8 bases match TRBD1. Germline V gene sequence: CDR1 DFQATT, CDR2 SNEGSKA (reference sequence). This CDR3 is built from 12 residues. Unmatched junction bases numbered 0, after V lost 3 bases and J lost 5 bases. In DNA, the CDR3 is TGCAGTGCTAGGGACAGGGACAATGAGCAGTTCTTC. Translating it yields CSARDRDNEQFF.

This clonotype came up many times. The rearrangement links TRBV12-5 to TRBJ2-7; D is uncertain. The CDR3 has 12 amino acids. Between the trimmed V and J ends, which lost 3 bases and 3 bases, there was a span of 6 bases. Per the germline V gene, CDR1 is LGHNT and CDR2 is FRNRAP. CDR3 loop: CASGFSRYEQYF. CDR3 sequence (DNA): TGTGCTAGTGGTTTCTCCCGCTACGAGCAGTACTTC.

The chain combines TRBV10-3 with TRBJ1-6; TRBD1 agrees at 9 bases. Germline CDR1 is ENHRY and CDR2 is SYGVKD. This CDR3 is 15 amino acids long. V lost 6 bases, J lost 10 bases, and 10 bases stayed unmatched. This CDR3 is CAIRGAGTGRSPLHF. The CDR3 DNA reads as TGTGCCATCAGGGGGGCCGGGACAGGGAGATCACCCCTCCACTTT.

This clonotype was detected many times. The chain links TRBV20-1 to TRBJ2-1; D is ambiguous. This CDR3 region has 10 residues. CDR1 DFQATT and CDR2 SNEGSKA come from the germline V gene (reference sequence). Trimming cost V 1 base and J 8 bases, with 3 bases left between them. CDR3 sequence (DNA): TGCAGTGCTAGAGTTGATGAGCAGTTCTTC. Protein: CSARVDEQFF.

The rearrangement joins TRBV7-8 to TRBJ2-5, with 8 bases identical to TRBD2. The CDR3 extends over 16 amino acids. V gave up 3 bases and J gave up 5 bases; unmatched junction bases: 11. Germline-derived CDR1 and CDR2 are SGHVS and FQNEAQ. The CDR3 region is CASSFWAGTRKETQYF. The DNA for the CDR3 is TGTGCCAGCAGCTTTTGGGCAGGGACTAGGAAGGAGACCCAGTACTTC.